A single sample gave rise to the 19 T cell receptor beta chains below, sequenced in a study of identical twins. TCRdb ran MiXCR on the 5' RACE reads and lists one entry per CDR3 protein. The sample yields fewer than 500,000 distinct CDR3 sequences, roughly an eighth seen once. These data are also associated with another study on yellow fever vaccine responses in identical twins.

Sequencing was done on a sample of CD4+ T cells sorted from blood. These receptors were obtained from a woman younger than 30 in good health.

The table lists this clonotype with a few counts. The rearrangement joins TRBV14 to TRBJ1-3; D ambiguous. The CDR3 length is 12 residues. In germline, CDR1 is SGHDN, CDR2 FVKESK. Trimming pared 6 bases from V and 4 bases from J, leaving 7 bases between. CDR3 region: CASRLSGNTIYF. DNA of the CDR3: TGTGCCAGCAGGTTATCGGGAAACACCATATATTTT.

This rearrangement joins TRBV20-1 to TRBJ1-6; 8 nucleotides align to TRBD1. Per germline, CDR1 DFQATT and CDR2 SNEGSKA (reference sequence). Losses at the gene ends were 2 bases for V and 2 bases for J; bases not matched to a gene: 5. CDR3 length: 16 amino acids. Here the CDR3 DNA reads TGCAGTGCTAGATTGGACAGGGACGCCTATAATTCACCCCTCCACTTT. As protein: CSARLDRDAYNSPLHF.

V is TRBV6-5 and J is TRBJ2-7; D is possibly TRBD2 (5 bases). V was trimmed by 2 bases and J by 4 bases, leaving 15 bases between them. CDR3 length: 15 amino acids. Germline V gene lookup returns CDR1 MNHEY and CDR2 SVGAGI. This chain's CDR3 is CASSYVASRLYEQYF. DNA of the CDR3: TGTGCCAGCAGTTACGTTGCTAGCAGATTATACGAGCAGTACTTC.

The sample holds one count of this clonotype. The chain recombines TRBV28 with TRBJ2-1; D is undetermined. The ends were cut back, 6 bases at V and 15 bases at J, with 18 bases in the middle. This CDR3 contains 12 residues. Germline assignment: CDR1 MDHEN and CDR2 SYDVKM. In DNA, the CDR3 is TGTGCCAGCAGCTCCCCTCCTGCGCTGGGGTTCTTC. The encoded protein is CASSSPPALGFF.

The gene calls are TRBV4-2 and TRBJ2-5, with 13 bases that match TRBD2. The CDR3 has 17 amino acids. J was trimmed by 1 base and V by 1 base; bases with no gene match: 3. Looked up from germline, CDR1 is LGHNA and CDR2 is YNFKEQ. The CDR3 nucleotides read TGTGCCAGCAGCCAAGGGACTAGCGGGGGAATCCAAGAGACCCAGTACTTC. It yields the protein CASSQGTSGGIQETQYF.

This chain uses TRBV5-1 with TRBJ2-7; 10 bases line up with TRBD1. The CDR3 is 16 residues long. V shed 4 bases, J shed 2 bases, and the junction held 9 bases outside the gene matches. Germline CDR1 is SGHRS and CDR2 is YFSETQ. The CDR3 loop reads CASSKNRQGATYEQYF. In nucleotides, the CDR3 is TGCGCCAGCAGCAAAAACAGACAGGGGGCCACCTACGAGCAGTACTTC.

The sample holds a few counts of this clonotype. This sequence joins TRBV30 and TRBJ2-7; 11 nucleotides match TRBD1. The CDR3 sequence is 13 residues long. The J segment lost 4 bases and the V segment lost 5 bases, leaving 4 bases of the junction unmatched. The germline CDR1 and CDR2 sequences are GTSNPN and SVGIG (reference sequence). CDR3 bases: TGTGCCTGGGACGGGACAGGGGGGTACGAGCAGTACTTC. This encodes CAWDGTGGYEQYF.

As to this clonotype: One junction end disagrees with the germline gene, perhaps due to a read error. The V call is TRBV5-1, the J call TRBJ2-1; 16 bases are a match to TRBD2. Germline CDR1 reads SGHRS; CDR2 reads YFSETQ. This CDR3 is built from 17 residues. The CDR3 spells CASSPGGLAGGPRRLGF. The DNA for the CDR3 is TGCGCCAGCAGCCCGGGGGGACTAGCGGGAGGGCCCCGTCGACTGGGTTTC.

There are a few counts of this clonotype. The chain combines TRBV11-2 with TRBJ2-3; tentatively, D is TRBD2 (5 bases). Germline CDR1 reads SGHAT; CDR2 reads FQNNGV. V was trimmed by 1 base and J by 5 bases, leaving 13 bases between them. CDR3 size: 15 residues. In DNA, the CDR3 is TGTGCCAGCAGCTTAGCTCTGTCTAGCCAAGATACGCAGTATTTT. Translated: CASSLALSSQDTQYF.

The chain is built from TRBV24-1 and TRBJ2-1; 9 nucleotides line up with TRBD1. Germline V gives CDR1 KGHDR, CDR2 SFDVKD. Losses at the gene ends were 3 bases for V and 0 bases for J; bases not matched to a gene: 8. This CDR3 spans 18 amino acids. The CDR3 loop is CATSDLPGTGSSYNEQFF. DNA for the CDR3: TGTGCCACCAGTGATCTTCCCGGGACAGGGAGCTCCTACAATGAGCAGTTCTTC.

The rearrangement links TRBV20-1 to TRBJ2-7; TRBD1 aligns across 9 bases. V was clipped by 5 bases and J by 5 bases; unmatched bases: 10. Looked up from germline, CDR1 is DFQATT and CDR2 is SNEGSKA (reference sequence). The CDR3 sequence is 14 residues long. The CDR3 spells CSARKGQGTNEQYF. The CDR3 bases are TGCAGTGCTCGCAAGGGACAGGGCACTAACGAGCAGTACTTC.

Concerning this clonotype: The missing conserved phenylalanine or tryptophan at the end of this CDR3 makes a read error likely. The V gene is TRBV20-1, the J gene TRBJ2-3, with TRBD2 matching 7 bases. CDR3 size: 15 residues. Germline assignment: CDR1 DFQATT and CDR2 SNEGSKA (reference sequence). The CDR3, as DNA: TGCAGGGCTGCTGCGGCGGGAGTAGACGCAGATACGCAGTATATT. Its translation is CRAAAAGVDADTQYI.

The V gene is TRBV6-2 or TRBV6-3, the J gene TRBJ2-1; D is unclear. The germline CDR1 and CDR2 sequences are MNHEY and SVGEGT. This CDR3 region has 17 residues. V gave up 6 bases and J gave up 0 bases, with 18 bases separating them. The CDR3 coding sequence is TGTGCCAGCAGGACACTCCCCGGGCGGAGCTCCTACAATGAGCAGTTCTTC. Translating gives CASRTLPGRSSYNEQFF.

The rearrangement links TRBV4-1 to TRBJ2-1; D gene uncertain. This CDR3 has 15 residues. V lost 1 base, J lost 0 bases, and 7 bases lay in between. Germline CDR1 is MGHRA and CDR2 is YSYEKL. CDR3 coding DNA: TGCGCCAGCAGCCAAGGCAGAAGCTCCTACAATGAGCAGTTCTTC. As protein: CASSQGRSSYNEQFF.

CDR3 region: CASSVPGQGAWRKTEAFF. The CDR3 DNA reads as TGTGCCAGCAGCGTCCCGGGACAGGGGGCTTGGAGAAAAACTGAAGCTTTCTTT. The chain carries TRBV28 and TRBJ1-1, with 12 bases matching TRBD1. CDR3 length: 18 amino acids. From germline, CDR1 is MDHEN and CDR2 SYDVKM. The J segment lost 5 bases and the V segment lost 6 bases, leaving 16 bases of the junction unmatched. The whole variable domain, remainder taken from reference TRBV28 and TRBJ1-1, is DVKVTQSSRYLVKRTGEKVFLECVQDMDHENMFWYRQDPGLGLRLIYFSYDVKMKEKGDIPEGYSVSREKKERFSLILESASTNQTSMYLCASSVPGQGAWRKTEAFFGQGTRLTVV.

The sample holds a few counts of this clonotype. This chain's CDR3 is CSARDFGGSTDTQYF. For the CDR3, the DNA is TGCAGTGCTAGAGATTTCGGCGGGAGCACAGATACGCAGTATTTT. V usage is TRBV20-1 and J usage is TRBJ2-3; D may be TRBD2 (5 bases). The CDR3 totals 15 residues. Germline values: CDR1 DFQATT, CDR2 SNEGSKA (reference sequence). V lost 0 bases, J lost 0 bases, and 10 bases lay in between.

This clonotype turned up a few times. The chain uses TRBV5-5 and TRBJ2-6, with a weak D call TRBD1 (6 bases). This CDR3 has 17 amino acids. Germline lookup yields CDR1 SGHKS and CDR2 YYEKEE (reference sequence). Trimming took 4 bases from V and 1 from J, leaving 15 bases between them. The DNA for the CDR3 is TGTGCCAGCAGCGCGATAACAGGGCCATCTGGGGCCAACGTCCTGACTTTC. Protein: CASSAITGPSGANVLTF.

There are a few counts of this clonotype. The V call is TRBV12-3 or TRBV12-4, the J call TRBJ2-7; the match to TRBD1 covers 7 bases. This CDR3 contains 14 residues. The trim removed 5 bases at V and 1 base at J, leaving 5 bases unmatched. CDR3: CASSGQVVSYEQYF. The CDR3 DNA reads as TGTGCCAGCAGTGGACAGGTGGTATCCTACGAGCAGTACTTC.

This clonotype was recorded many times. The rearrangement joins TRBV5-5 to TRBJ2-1; D is possibly TRBD2 (6 bases). Germline CDR1 reads SGHKS; CDR2 reads YYEKEE (reference sequence). The CDR3 sequence is 16 residues long. The germline V and J ends were trimmed by 3 bases and 4 bases, with 17 bases remaining between them. Here the CDR3 DNA reads TGTGCCAGCAGCTCGGGAGTGGGAGGCACGTACAATGAGCAGTTCTTC. Translating it yields CASSSGVGGTYNEQFF.